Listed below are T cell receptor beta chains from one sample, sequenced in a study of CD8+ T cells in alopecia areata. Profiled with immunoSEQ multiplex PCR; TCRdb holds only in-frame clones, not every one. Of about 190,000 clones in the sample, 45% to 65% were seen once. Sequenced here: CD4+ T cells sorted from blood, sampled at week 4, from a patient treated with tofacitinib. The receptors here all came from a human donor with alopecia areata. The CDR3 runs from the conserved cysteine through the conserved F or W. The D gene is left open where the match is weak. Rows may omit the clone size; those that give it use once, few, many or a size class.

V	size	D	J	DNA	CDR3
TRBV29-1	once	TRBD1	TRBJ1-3	TGCAGCGTGGGGGACAGGGCTGGAAACACCATATATTTT	CSVGDRAGNTIYF
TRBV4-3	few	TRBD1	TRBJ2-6	TGCGCCAGCAGCCAACGGACAGGGGATGCTGGGGCCAACGTCCTGACTTTC	CASSQRTGDAGANVLTF
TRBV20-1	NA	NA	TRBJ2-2	TGCAGTGCTAGTGCAACCGGGGAGCTGTTTTTT	CSASATGELFF
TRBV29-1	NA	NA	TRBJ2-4	TGCAGCGCCAGACAGGAATATCTAGCCAAAAACATTCAGTACTTC	CSARQEYLAKNIQYF
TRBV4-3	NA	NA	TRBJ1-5	TGCGCCAGCAGCCAAGTCCGGAGGGATCAGCCCCAGCATTTT	CASSQVRRDQPQHF
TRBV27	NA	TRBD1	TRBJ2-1	TGTGCCAGCAGTTTGGGACAGGGTCGCTCCTACAATGAGCAGTTCTTC	CASSLGQGRSYNEQFF
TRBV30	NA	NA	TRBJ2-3	TGTGCCTGGAGTTTAGCTCCTGCGGATACGCAGTATTTT	CAWSLAPADTQYF
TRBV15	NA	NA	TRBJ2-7	TGTGCCACCAGCCCAGGGTTCGGGCAGTACTTC	CATSPGFGQYF
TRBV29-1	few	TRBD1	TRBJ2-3	TGCAGCGCCGGACAGGGGGCCAGAAGCACAGATACGCAGTATTTT	CSAGQGARSTDTQYF
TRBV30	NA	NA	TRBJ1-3	TGTGCCTGGGGCTCTAGTTCAAACACCATATATTTT	CAWGSSSNTIYF
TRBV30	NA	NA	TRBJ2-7	TGTGCCTGGAGGGAGGGAAAGGGGTTCGAGCAGTACTTC	CAWREGKGFEQYF
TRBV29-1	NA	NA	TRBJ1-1	TGCAGCGTGTCCGGGGGGGAGTGGACTGAAGCTTTCTTT	CSVSGGEWTEAFF
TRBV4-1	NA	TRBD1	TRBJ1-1	TGCGCCAGCAGCCAAGAGGGACAGGGGTTGTGGACTGAAGCTTTCTTT	CASSQEGQGLWTEAFF
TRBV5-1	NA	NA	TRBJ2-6	TGCGCCAGCAGCACCGGACGGGCCTCTGGGGCCAACGTCCTGACTTTC	CASSTGRASGANVLTF
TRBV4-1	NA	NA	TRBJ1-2	TGCGCCAGCAGCCAGCTAGGAGGCGATGGCTACACCTTC	CASSQLGGDGYTF
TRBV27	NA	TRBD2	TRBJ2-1	TGTGCCACCGCCGGGACTAGCGGGTTTCTACGCTGGGTCTTC	CATAGTSGFLRWVF